The 25 T cell receptor beta chains listed next were all sequenced from one sample in a study of shared clonotypes between healthy human individuals. Measured with immunoSEQ multiplex PCR; TCRdb has only the in-frame clones, and not every one. In the table there are around 1.4 million clones, about 98.5% of which are singletons. The sample was naive CD4+ T cells sorted from blood. The sample's subset: CD45RA+ positively selected. The receptor source for this set is a young man in good health.

V is TRBV2 and J is TRBJ1-5; a possible D gene is TRBD1 (5 bases). Germline V gene sequence: CDR1 SNHLY, CDR2 FYNNEI. Deletions cut 3 bases from V and 4 bases from J, with 13 bases between. This CDR3 spans 15 amino acids. CDR3 sequence reads: CASSDRVIGNQPQHF. The CDR3 region has the DNA TGTGCCAGCAGTGACAGGGTGATTGGAAATCAGCCCCAGCATTTT.

The chain combines TRBV7-2 with TRBJ2-5; 14 bases line up with TRBD2. Germline values: CDR1 SGHTA, CDR2 FQGNSA. This CDR3 is 19 amino acids long. Trimming removed 5 bases from V and 5 bases from J; junction bases left unmatched: 16. DNA of the CDR3: TGTGCCAGCAGCGTAGGCTGGGGACTAGCGGGAGTGGCGGGCGAGACCCAGTACTTC. It is translated as CASSVGWGLAGVAGETQYF.

The chain carries TRBV1 and TRBJ2-1; TRBD2 was called by the table and not checked on the DNA. TRBV1 is noted as a pseudogene. This CDR3 spans 15 amino acids. The CDR3 DNA reads TGCACCAGCAGCCTGATCCCGACTCCCTACAATGAGCAGTTCTTC. Amino acids: CTSSLIPTPYNEQFF.

The chain recombines TRBV5-1 with TRBJ2-3; 12 bases match TRBD2. The CDR3 covers 16 residues. The germline gives CDR1 SGHRS, CDR2 YFSETQ. After removal of 3 bases from V and 5 bases from J, the junction contained 7 bases not matched to a gene. CDR3 coding DNA: TGCGCCAGCAGCTCTCTAGCGGGAGGGCCGGTAGATACGCAGTATTTT. Its protein product is CASSSLAGGPVDTQYF.

The V and J genes are TRBV5-6 and TRBJ2-7; 10 bases fit TRBD1. Germline V gene sequence: CDR1 SGHDT, CDR2 YYEEEE. This CDR3 region has 17 residues. V lost 4 bases, J lost 3 bases, and 13 bases stayed unmatched. The CDR3 DNA sequence: TGTGCCAGCAGCCCGCCGGGACAGGGGCGGTTTGTCTACGAGCAGTACTTC. It specifies CASSPPGQGRFVYEQYF.

The rearrangement joins TRBV7-3 to TRBJ1-1; 7 positions agree with TRBD1. V shed 8 bases, J shed 1 base, and the junction held 4 bases outside the gene matches. The CDR3 consists of 13 residues. The germline CDR1 and CDR2 sequences are SGHTA and FQGTGA. CDR3 protein: CASGEGANTEAFF. The CDR3 DNA is TGTGCCAGCGGGGAGGGGGCGAACACTGAAGCTTTCTTT.

The CDR3 protein is CASTIGGTDTQYF. CDR3 bases: TGTGCCAGCACCATCGGGGGGACAGATACGCAGTATTTT. The rearrangement links TRBV11-2 to TRBJ2-3, with TRBD2 identical over 7 bases. CDR1 SGHAT and CDR2 FQNNGV come from the germline V gene. After removal of 7 bases from V and 3 bases from J, the junction contained 4 bases not matched to a gene. CDR3 length equals 13 residues.

The V gene is TRBV6-1, the J gene TRBJ2-7, with a possible D match to TRBD2 (6 bases). This CDR3 region has 15 residues. Trimming cost V 2 bases and J 0 bases, with 11 bases left between them. Germline assignment: CDR1 MNHNS and CDR2 SASEGT. In DNA form, the CDR3 reads TGTGCCAGCAGTGAACCGGGACTCAGCTCCTACGAGCAGTACTTC. This sequence encodes CASSEPGLSSYEQYF.

This chain uses TRBV4-3 with TRBJ2-3; unclear D gene. Germline CDR1 reads LGHNA; CDR2 reads YSLEER. The CDR3 loop spans 15 amino acids. Trimming shortened V by 2 bases and J by 2 bases, and 11 bases separated the two germline ends. The chain's CDR3 is CASSQRLRSTDTQYF. DNA for the CDR3: TGCGCCAGCAGCCAAAGACTCCGGTCCACAGATACGCAGTATTTT.

As to this clone: Other DNA sequences from this sample encode an identical CDR3 as well. The chain carries TRBV28 and TRBJ2-7; D assignment may be TRBD1 or TRBD2 (5 bases each). The CDR3 is 14 residues long. The V end was cut by 5 bases, the J end by 5 bases, with 16 bases between. The germline V gene encodes CDR1 MDHEN and CDR2 SYDVKM. CDR3 DNA sequence: TGTGCCAGCAGTCCCCCGGGGCTAGCCCACGAGCAGTACTTC. Its translation: CASSPPGLAHEQYF.

This chain joins TRBV10-1 and TRBJ1-5; D is uncertain. CDR1 WNHNN and CDR2 SYGVQD come from the germline V gene (reference sequence). The CDR3 loop spans 15 amino acids. V lost 7 bases and J 2 bases, leaving 15 bases between the germline ends. The CDR3 is CASTRLEGGNQPQHF. The CDR3 DNA is TGCGCCAGCACCAGACTTGAGGGAGGCAATCAGCCCCAGCATTTT.

This sequence joins TRBV23-1 and TRBJ2-5, with D hard to call. TRBV23-1 has ORF status, its function being uncertain. The CDR3 extends over 15 amino acids. The V end lost 6 bases, the J end lost 4 bases, and 18 bases lay between the germline ends. DNA for the CDR3: TGCGCCAGCAGACAGCCCTCCCCGGACCGAGAGACCCAGTACTTC. Encoded protein: CASRQPSPDRETQYF.

CDR3 coding DNA: TGTGCCAGCAGCCAGGTTAGCGGGCCGTTGGATACGCAGTATTTT. Amino acid sequence: CASSQVSGPLDTQYF. The J gene is TRBJ2-3, the V gene TRBV4-2; 7 nucleotides agree with TRBD2. The V gene end was trimmed by 3 bases and the J gene end by 6 bases; junction bases not matched to a gene: 9. The CDR3 runs to 15 residues. Germline assignment: CDR1 LGHNA and CDR2 YNFKEQ.

The gene calls are TRBV5-1 and TRBJ2-7; 12 bases are shared with TRBD2. This CDR3 is 20 amino acids long. V lost 0 bases to trimming and J lost 1 base; unmatched junction nucleotides: 14. Germline assignment: CDR1 SGHRS and CDR2 YFSETQ. For the CDR3, the DNA is TGCGCCAGCAGCTTGGAGATTCCTCCTAGCGGGAGGGCCTGGTCCTACGAGCAGTACTTC. Its protein is CASSLEIPPSGRAWSYEQYF.

The J gene is TRBJ1-1, the V gene TRBV2, with D possibly being TRBD1 (6 bases). Trimming took 6 bases from V and 0 from J, leaving 11 bases between them. Germline loops: CDR1 SNHLY, CDR2 FYNNEI. This CDR3 contains 14 residues. The CDR3 nucleotides read TGTGCCAGCAGCTTAGACAGGCTGAACACTGAAGCTTTCTTT. It is translated as CASSLDRLNTEAFF.

The gene calls are TRBV7-1 and TRBJ1-4; D possibly corresponds to TRBD1 (5 bases). TRBV7-1 falls under the ORF class, with uncertain function. The CDR3 contains 14 residues. With 6 bases removed from V and 7 bases from J, the gap between germline ends came to 15 bases. The CDR3 nucleotides are TGTGCCAGCAGGCCGCAGGGTTTCGGTGAAAAACTGTTTTTT. Amino acid sequence: CASRPQGFGEKLFF.

This rearrangement joins TRBV4-1 to TRBJ2-1; D may be TRBD1 (5 bases). Deletions cut 1 base from V and 1 base from J, with 11 bases between. Germline lookup yields CDR1 MGHRA and CDR2 YSYEKL. The length of the CDR3 is 16 residues. CDR3 region: CASSQGLGESYNEQFF. The CDR3 DNA reads as TGCGCCAGCAGCCAAGGTCTAGGGGAATCCTACAATGAGCAGTTCTTC.

V gene TRBV7-9 combines with J gene TRBJ2-3; maybe TRBD2 (5 bases). This CDR3 spans 16 amino acids. Per the germline V gene, CDR1 is SEHNR and CDR2 is FQNEAQ (reference sequence). Trimming removed 3 bases at V and 1 base at J, with 14 bases between. For the CDR3, the DNA is TGTGCCAGCAGCTTGCCAGGACTGGTGGGCACAGATACGCAGTATTTT. Amino acid sequence: CASSLPGLVGTDTQYF.

The chain uses TRBV12-5 and TRBJ2-3; 11 bases are a match to TRBD2. CDR3 size: 15 residues. Losses at the gene ends were 6 bases for V and 2 bases for J; bases not matched to a gene: 4. Germline values: CDR1 LGHNT, CDR2 FRNRAP. The CDR3 reads CASGRTSGPTDTQYF. The CDR3, as DNA: TGTGCTAGTGGCCGGACTAGCGGGCCCACAGATACGCAGTATTTT.

CDR3 in amino acids: CASSMRLGDNEKLFF. Here the CDR3 DNA reads TGTGCCAGTAGTATGCGGTTGGGGGATAATGAAAAACTGTTTTTT. The chain couples TRBV19 to TRBJ1-4; tentative D call: TRBD1 (5 bases). CDR1 is LNHDA and CDR2 is SQIVND in the germline V gene (reference sequence). The V end lost 3 bases, the J end lost 4 bases, and 12 bases lay between the germline ends. The CDR3 is 15 residues long.

The rearrangement joins TRBV18 to TRBJ1-4; possibly TRBD1 for D (6 bases). The CDR3 runs to 14 residues. Germline CDR1 reads KGHSH; CDR2 reads LQKENI. Trimming removed 6 bases at V and 5 bases at J, with 13 bases between. CDR3 coding DNA: TGTGCCAGCTCTCTCGACAGGCAAAATGAAAAACTGTTTTTT. This sequence encodes CASSLDRQNEKLFF.

The V and J genes are TRBV19 and TRBJ2-3; D gene ambiguous. This CDR3 is 17 amino acids long. V lost 2 bases to trimming and J lost 6 bases, with 21 bases between them. Germline-derived CDR1 and CDR2 are LNHDA and SQIVND (reference sequence). Here the CDR3 DNA reads TGTGCCAGTAGTATAAGGTTCCCGGCTACAGAATTCGATACGCAGTATTTT. Residues: CASSIRFPATEFDTQYF. The whole variable domain, remainder taken from reference TRBV19 and TRBJ2-3, is DGGITQSPKYLFRKEGQNVTLSCEQNLNHDAMYWYRQDPGQGLRLIYYSQIVNDFQKGDIAEGYSVSREKKESFPLTVTSAQKNPTAFYLCASSIRFPATEFDTQYFGPGTRLTVL.

The gene calls are TRBV19 and TRBJ2-3; 8 bases match TRBD2. The V and J ends lost 1 base and 2 bases, in that order; junction bases with no gene match: 5. The CDR3 consists of 16 residues. The germline gives CDR1 LNHDA, CDR2 SQIVND (reference sequence). This CDR3 is CASSIGAGGVTDTQYF. The CDR3 nucleotides are TGTGCCAGTAGTATAGGGGCGGGAGGCGTCACAGATACGCAGTATTTT.

The V and J genes are TRBV15 and TRBJ2-2; TRBD2 agrees at 10 bases. Germline V gene data show CDR1 as LNHNV and CDR2 as YYDKDF (reference sequence). This CDR3 comprises 17 residues. J gave up 9 bases and V 0 bases, and 10 bases lay outside the gene matches. The CDR3 DNA is TGTGCCACCAGCAGAGATGGTACTAGCGGGATCTTACGGGAGCTGTTTTTT. Protein sequence: CATSRDGTSGILRELFF.

The genes are TRBV11-3 and TRBJ2-7; TRBD2 is a possible D gene (5 bases). Germline V gives CDR1 SGHNT, CDR2 YENEEA. The V gene lost 4 bases and the J gene lost 5 bases, with 12 bases spanning the gap. The CDR3 is 13 residues long. CDR3 nucleotide sequence: TGTGCCAGCAGCTCGGGGTCTGTGGACGAGCAGTACTTC. It is translated as CASSSGSVDEQYF.